This T cell receptor (beta chain) was recorded in a study of T cell responses to AZD1222 COVID-19 vaccine. A remark on this clone: Its antigen remains unidentified.

It was second doses at about 4 or about 12 weeks that were pooled. Study-wide results and caveats: Every sample of the repertoires postdated the peak T cell response. The donor cohort was predominantly white British with a female majority, and clonal diversity may have been underestimated.

The germline V gene encodes CDR1 LNHDA and CDR2 SQIVND (reference sequence). Deletions cut 11 bases from V and 4 bases from J, with 11 bases between. The CDR3 length is 12 residues. The data were produced by immunoSEQ multiplex PCR, yet TCRdb's version contains in-frame clones alone and is incomplete. Among about 97,000 clones, around 87% were seen once, and the ten largest hold roughly a tenth. The sample here was peripheral blood, taken 28 days after the second AZD1222 dose. This TCR was recovered from an adult who received the AZD1222 COVID-19 vaccine. The chain recombines TRBV19 with TRBJ2-2; weak D call: TRBD2 (5 bases). The CDR3 sequence is CASGVGTGELFF. The DNA of the CDR3 is TGTGCCTCCGGGGTAGGCACCGGGGAGCTGTTTTTT.